The rows below give T cell receptor beta chains drawn from one sample of a study of blood T cell repertoires in COVID-19. This table comes from immunoSEQ multiplex PCR, and its TCRdb copy is limited to in-frame clones, with some not included. The sample carries fewer than 70,000 clones, around 93% recorded once. Material for sequencing was peripheral blood. The receptors here all came from a man aged 50 to 60 with active COVID-19. The CDR3 runs from the conserved cysteine through the conserved F or W. Each record gives: J gene, D gene, V gene, clone size, CDR3 DNA, CDR3 protein. A D gene is named only where the DNA matches it firmly. Size is stated for part of the rows, as once, few or many counts, or as a class when the clone is expanded.

J: TRBJ2-3
D: TRBD1
V: TRBV9
size: NA
DNA: TGTGCCAGCAGCGTAACAGGGGGGCGTAGCACAGATACGCAGTATTTT
CDR3: CASSVTGGRSTDTQYF

J: TRBJ2-5
D: TRBD2
V: TRBV19
size: NA
DNA: TGTGCCAGTAGTCCGGAGCGGGGGGCCTACAGGGAGACCCAGTACTTC
CDR3: CASSPERGAYRETQYF

J: TRBJ1-1
D: NA
V: TRBV18
size: NA
DNA: TGTGCCAGCTCAGGGCAAATTAACACTGAAGCTTTCTTT
CDR3: CASSGQINTEAFF

J: TRBJ2-7
D: NA
V: TRBV10-3
size: once
DNA: TGTGCCATCAGTGAGAATGAGGACATCTCCTACGAGCAGTACTTC
CDR3: CAISENEDISYEQYF

J: TRBJ1-2
D: NA
V: TRBV15
size: NA
DNA: TGTGCCACCAGCCCACGGGACTTCTATGGCTACACCTTC
CDR3: CATSPRDFYGYTF

J: TRBJ2-7
D: NA
V: TRBV12-3/TRBV12-4
size: NA
DNA: TGTGCCAGCAGCCGAGATAGCTCCTACGAGCAGTACTTC
CDR3: CASSRDSSYEQYF

J: TRBJ2-1
D: NA
V: TRBV2
size: NA
DNA: TGTGCCAGCAGTGACCCGGGGAGCTCCTACAATGAGCAGTTCTTC
CDR3: CASSDPGSSYNEQFF

J: TRBJ1-6
D: NA
V: TRBV18
size: NA
DNA: TGTGCCAGCTCACCTCCCACCCGGGGAAATTCACCCCTCCACTTT
CDR3: CASSPPTRGNSPLHF

J: TRBJ2-7
D: TRBD2
V: TRBV7-9
size: NA
DNA: TGTGCCAGCATCCCGGGGGGGCATGAAGTTTCCGAGCAGTACTTC
CDR3: CASIPGGHEVSEQYF

J: TRBJ1-1
D: NA
V: TRBV7-3
size: NA
DNA: TGTGCCAGCATCCCCCGCGGTATGAACACTGAAGCTTTCTTT
CDR3: CASIPRGMNTEAFF

J: TRBJ2-1
D: NA
V: TRBV3-1/TRBV3-2
size: NA
DNA: TGTGCCAGCAGCCAAGTCGCGGGTAGGCAGTTCTTC
CDR3: CASSQVAGRQFF

J: TRBJ2-7
D: TRBD2
V: TRBV29-1
size: NA
DNA: TGCAGCTACGCCAAAACCGGGACTAGGCACGACGAGCAGTACTTC
CDR3: CSYAKTGTRHDEQYF

J: TRBJ1-2
D: NA
V: TRBV28
size: NA
DNA: TGTGCCAGCAGTTTCCCCCTCGGACCCTCGGGGACCTTC
CDR3: CASSFPLGPSGTF

J: TRBJ2-5
D: TRBD2
V: TRBV4-2
size: NA
DNA: TGTGCCAGCAGCCAAGGGACTAGCTTACAAGAGACCCAGTACTTC
CDR3: CASSQGTSLQETQYF

J: TRBJ2-7
D: TRBD1
V: TRBV28
size: NA
DNA: TGTGCCAGCAGTCCCAGGGGGCTCTTCGTCGAGCAGTACTTC
CDR3: CASSPRGLFVEQYF

J: TRBJ2-1
D: TRBD2
V: TRBV28
size: NA
DNA: TGTGCCAGCACCCTCCCCGTTACGGGGGGGCAGTTCTTC
CDR3: CASTLPVTGGQFF

J: TRBJ2-7
D: TRBD2
V: TRBV7-9
size: NA
DNA: TGTGCCAGCAGCCGACTTAGGACTAGCGGGAGGGACCTGGGGGAGCAGTACTTC
CDR3: CASSRLRTSGRDLGEQYF

J: TRBJ2-2
D: NA
V: TRBV6-6
size: NA
DNA: TGTGCCAGCCGCGGGACCGGGGAGCTGTTTTTT
CDR3: CASRGTGELFF

J: TRBJ1-1
D: TRBD1
V: TRBV28
size: few
DNA: TGTGCCAGCAGTTCAGGGGGGTTGAACACTGAAGCTTTCTTT
CDR3: CASSSGGLNTEAFF

J: TRBJ2-2
D: TRBD1
V: TRBV5-1
size: NA
DNA: TGCGCCAGCAGCTGGACAGGGGGTGAAGTTTATCCCGGGGAGCTGTTTTTT
CDR3: CASSWTGGEVYPGELFF

J: TRBJ2-5
D: TRBD2
V: TRBV19
size: NA
DNA: TGTGCCAGTAGTAAAGGGGGACTAGCGGGGACCTCAGAGACCCAGTACTTC
CDR3: CASSKGGLAGTSETQYF

J: TRBJ2-7
D: TRBD1
V: TRBV18
size: NA
DNA: TGTGCCAGCTCACCAGGGACAGGGAGGACCTACGAGCAGTACTTC
CDR3: CASSPGTGRTYEQYF

J: TRBJ1-5
D: TRBD1
V: TRBV3-1/TRBV3-2
size: NA
DNA: TGTGCCAGCTCCCCGGGAGGGGGCGCGAATCAGCCCCAGCATTTT
CDR3: CASSPGGGANQPQHF

J: TRBJ1-1
D: NA
V: TRBV5-6
size: NA
DNA: TGTGCCAGCAGCTTGGTTGTCAGACGGGACACTGAAGCTTTCTTT
CDR3: CASSLVVRRDTEAFF

J: TRBJ2-1
D: TRBD2
V: TRBV15
size: once
DNA: TGTGCCACCAGCAGTCGGCTAGCGGGAGTTAATGAGCAGTTCTTC
CDR3: CATSSRLAGVNEQFF

J: TRBJ1-4
D: NA
V: TRBV4-1
size: NA
DNA: TGCGCCAGCAGCCAAGGAGCGTCAGCAACTAATGAAAAACTGTTTTTT
CDR3: CASSQGASATNEKLFF

J: TRBJ1-5
D: TRBD1
V: TRBV7-9
size: few
DNA: TGTGCCAGCAGCAAAGACAGGGGGGTAGATCAGCCCCAGCATTTT
CDR3: CASSKDRGVDQPQHF

J: TRBJ2-3
D: TRBD2
V: TRBV18
size: NA
DNA: TGTGCCAGCTCACTAGGAACTAGCGGGGTAACAGATACGCAGTATTTT
CDR3: CASSLGTSGVTDTQYF

J: TRBJ2-5
D: NA
V: TRBV3-1/TRBV3-2
size: NA
DNA: TGTGCCAGCAGCCCGACGGGGAGGCACCGAGAGACCCAGTACTTC
CDR3: CASSPTGRHRETQYF

J: TRBJ2-7
D: TRBD2
V: TRBV6-6
size: NA
DNA: TGTGCCAGCAGCAGAGCGGGAGTGGTATCGGACGAGCAGTACTTC
CDR3: CASSRAGVVSDEQYF

J: TRBJ2-3
D: TRBD2
V: TRBV5-6
size: few
DNA: TGTGCCAGCAGCTTTGCGGGAGGAAGCACAGATACGCAGTATTTT
CDR3: CASSFAGGSTDTQYF

J: TRBJ1-5
D: TRBD1
V: TRBV19
size: NA
DNA: TGTGCCAGTAGTAAAGACAGGGTTAGGGTCGGCAATCAGCCCCAGCATTTT
CDR3: CASSKDRVRVGNQPQHF

J: TRBJ1-2
D: TRBD1
V: TRBV5-1
size: few
DNA: TGCGCCAGCAGCTTGGAGGGGGCGCTCATCTATGGCTACACCTTC
CDR3: CASSLEGALIYGYTF

J: TRBJ1-1
D: TRBD1
V: TRBV14
size: once
DNA: TGTGCCAGCAGCCAAGATTTTTTGGACAGGGGGCAAAACACTGAAGCTTTCTTT
CDR3: CASSQDFLDRGQNTEAFF

J: TRBJ2-1
D: TRBD1
V: TRBV19
size: NA
DNA: TGTGCCAGTAGTAGGGGACAGGGGGCGGTTCTTTCGACCTACAATGAGCAGTTCTTC
CDR3: CASSRGQGAVLSTYNEQFF

J: TRBJ2-6
D: TRBD1
V: TRBV3-1/TRBV3-2
size: NA
DNA: TGTGCCAGCAGCCCTCCCAGACAGGGGCCTGGGGCCAACGTCCTGACTTTC
CDR3: CASSPPRQGPGANVLTF

J: TRBJ2-3
D: TRBD2
V: TRBV10-1
size: NA
DNA: TGCGCCAGCAGTACCAGCGGGAGCCGTACAGATACGCAGTATTTT
CDR3: CASSTSGSRTDTQYF

J: TRBJ1-6
D: TRBD1
V: TRBV5-4
size: NA
DNA: TGTGCCAGCAGCTTGGTTTCAGGGGGAATCGATTCACCCCTCCACTTT
CDR3: CASSLVSGGIDSPLHF

J: TRBJ1-2
D: TRBD1
V: TRBV12-5
size: NA
DNA: TGTGCTAGTGGCATTGACCGGGACAGAGGCTATGGCTACACCTTC
CDR3: CASGIDRDRGYGYTF

J: TRBJ1-1
D: NA
V: TRBV28
size: NA
DNA: TGTGCCAGCACCGTGTCGGGAGGTGGCGACACTGAAGCTTTCTTT
CDR3: CASTVSGGGDTEAFF

J: TRBJ1-2
D: NA
V: TRBV13
size: NA
DNA: TGTGCCAGCAGCTTGGGACTTTGGGGTGAGGGCTACACCTTC
CDR3: CASSLGLWGEGYTF

J: TRBJ1-4
D: TRBD1
V: TRBV29-1
size: once
DNA: TGCAGCGTTATAAGCCCAGGGGGAGACCTGTTTTTT
CDR3: CSVISPGGDLFF

J: TRBJ2-2
D: NA
V: TRBV3-1/TRBV3-2
size: NA
DNA: TGTGCCAGCAGCCAAGGGCTGACGAACACCGGGGAGCTGTTTTTT
CDR3: CASSQGLTNTGELFF

J: TRBJ1-2
D: NA
V: TRBV18
size: NA
DNA: TGTGCCAGCTCACCGAACCAACCAGACAGGCCTCCGGCTGGCTACACCTTC
CDR3: CASSPNQPDRPPAGYTF

J: TRBJ2-5
D: TRBD2
V: TRBV11-1
size: NA
DNA: TGTGCCAGCAGCTTAGCGGGACTAGCGGGAGAGACCCAGTACTTC
CDR3: CASSLAGLAGETQYF

J: TRBJ2-3
D: TRBD2
V: TRBV7-2
size: NA
DNA: TGTGCCAGCAGCTTTGGGACTAGCGGGGGGCCAGATACGCAGTATTTT
CDR3: CASSFGTSGGPDTQYF

J: TRBJ2-1
D: TRBD2
V: TRBV5-1
size: NA
DNA: TGCGCCAGCAGCCGTAAATTTTCCGGGACTAGCAATGAGCAGTTCTTC
CDR3: CASSRKFSGTSNEQFF

J: TRBJ2-5
D: NA
V: TRBV11-3
size: NA
DNA: TGTGCCAGCAGCCCGTCTAGCGCGGAGACCCAGTACTTC
CDR3: CASSPSSAETQYF

J: TRBJ2-1
D: TRBD1
V: TRBV19
size: NA
DNA: TGTGCCAGTGGGCAGGGGGTGTACAATGAGCAGTTCTTC
CDR3: CASGQGVYNEQFF

J: TRBJ1-6
D: TRBD1
V: TRBV11-2
size: NA
DNA: TGTGCCAGCAGAAGACAGGGCCCCTATAATTCACCCCTCCACTTT
CDR3: CASRRQGPYNSPLHF

J: TRBJ2-2
D: TRBD1
V: TRBV6-2/TRBV6-3
size: NA
DNA: TGTGCCAGCAGTTACCCACTACCGGGACAGGGGAACACCGGGGAGCTGTTTTTT
CDR3: CASSYPLPGQGNTGELFF

J: TRBJ1-1
D: NA
V: TRBV11-3
size: NA
DNA: TGTGCCAGCAGCTTAGGTACCAGGGCGCGGGCTTTCTTT
CDR3: CASSLGTRARAFF

J: TRBJ1-1
D: NA
V: TRBV28
size: NA
DNA: TGTGCCAGCAGTCCCGGGACACATGGGACTGAAGCTTTCTTT
CDR3: CASSPGTHGTEAFF

J: TRBJ1-4
D: NA
V: TRBV18
size: NA
DNA: TGTGCCAGCTCACCGAAAGTGGCGGGGGATAATGAAAAACTGTTTTTT
CDR3: CASSPKVAGDNEKLFF